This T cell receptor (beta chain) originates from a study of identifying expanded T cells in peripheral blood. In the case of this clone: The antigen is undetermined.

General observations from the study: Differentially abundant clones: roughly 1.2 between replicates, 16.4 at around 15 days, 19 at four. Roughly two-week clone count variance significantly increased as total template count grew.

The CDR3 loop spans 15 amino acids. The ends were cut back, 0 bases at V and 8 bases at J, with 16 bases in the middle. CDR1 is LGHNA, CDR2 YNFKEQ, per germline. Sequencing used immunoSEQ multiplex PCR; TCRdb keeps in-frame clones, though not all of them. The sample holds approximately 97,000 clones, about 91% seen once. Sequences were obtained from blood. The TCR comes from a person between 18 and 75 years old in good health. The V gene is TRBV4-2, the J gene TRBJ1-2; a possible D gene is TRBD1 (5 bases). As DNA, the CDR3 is TGTGCCAGCAGCCAAGATGTCGGGGGGTCCTGGGGCTACACCTTC. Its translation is CASSQDVGGSWGYTF.